The rows below give T cell receptor beta chains drawn from one sample of a study of T cell responses to AZD1222 COVID-19 vaccine. The method was immunoSEQ multiplex PCR; TCRdb's version includes in-frame clones alone and lacks a portion of them. The table records around 160,000 clones, 92% of them present only once. This specimen consisted of peripheral blood, obtained 28 days after the second AZD1222 dose. The receptor set was obtained from an adult who received the AZD1222 COVID-19 vaccine. Each CDR3 is given with its conserved first and last residue. A D gene is named only where the DNA matches it firmly. Clone size is shown for a subset of rows, as once, few, many or a class of expanded clone.

clone_size	d_call	j_call	v_call	cdr3_nt	cdr3_aa
-	-	TRBJ2-5	TRBV5-5	TGTGCCAGCAGCTTGGAACAGCCGTTCTTGGGGTACTTC	CASSLEQPFLGYF
-	-	TRBJ2-7	TRBV4-1	TGCGCCAGCAGCCAGAAACAAGCTGAATCCTACGAGCAGTACTTC	CASSQKQAESYEQYF
-	-	TRBJ1-5	TRBV19	TGTGCCACTGACCCCGGGGACGGTCAGCCCCAGCATTTT	CATDPGDGQPQHF
-	-	TRBJ1-4	TRBV7-2	TGTGCCAGCAGCTTGAGCAGGGTTGAGACAAAACTGTTTTTT	CASSLSRVETKLFF
-	TRBD1	TRBJ1-1	TRBV3-1/TRBV3-2	TGTGCCAGCAGCCAGGACAGGGGGTTCACTGAAGCTTTCTTT	CASSQDRGFTEAFF
-	-	TRBJ2-5	TRBV20-1	TGCAGTGCTATTAGCGGAGAGACCCAGTACTTC	CSAISGETQYF
-	TRBD2	TRBJ2-7	TRBV5-4	TGTGCCAGCAGCTGGGCGGGGGATTTCGGGTATAGAGAGCAGTACTTC	CASSWAGDFGYREQYF
-	-	TRBJ1-2	TRBV18	TGTGCCAGCTCACCACCGTATCTCAACTATGGCTACACCTTC	CASSPPYLNYGYTF
-	-	TRBJ1-2	TRBV13	TGTGCCAGCAGCCTCCTCCGTGGGGGCAACCTTGGTGGCTACACCTTC	CASSLLRGGNLGGYTF
-	-	TRBJ1-3	TRBV5-4	TGTGCCAGCAGCTTGGGCGGGGATTCTGGAAACACCATATATTTT	CASSLGGDSGNTIYF
-	TRBD1	TRBJ1-1	TRBV12-3/TRBV12-4	TGTGCCATCCGGGACAGGGGAAACACTGAAGCTTTCTTT	CAIRDRGNTEAFF
-	-	TRBJ1-1	TRBV6-5	TGTGCCAGCAAGGCAGGGAACACTGAAGCTTTCTTT	CASKAGNTEAFF
-	TRBD1	TRBJ1-5	TRBV9	TGTGCCAGCAGCGAGGGACAGGGGGAATTTCAGCCCCAGCATTTT	CASSEGQGEFQPQHF
-	TRBD2	TRBJ2-3	TRBV30	TGTGCCTGGAGCACTAGCGGGGGGTACACAGATACGCAGTATTTT	CAWSTSGGYTDTQYF
few	TRBD1	TRBJ2-7	TRBV5-5	TGTGCCAGCAGCTTGGGCCCGTCGGGACAGTACGAGCAGTACTTC	CASSLGPSGQYEQYF
-	-	TRBJ2-2	TRBV19	TGTGCCAGTAGTATGGGGGCGAACACCGGGGAGCTGTTTTTT	CASSMGANTGELFF
once	-	TRBJ1-5	TRBV30	TGTGCCTGGAGCCATGGGCTTTCGGGTCAGCCCCAGCATTTT	CAWSHGLSGQPQHF
-	-	TRBJ1-2	TRBV18	TGTGCCAGCTCAGTAGGGGCTGCTAACTATGGCTACACCTTC	CASSVGAANYGYTF
-	-	TRBJ1-1	TRBV9	TGTGCCAGCAGCGTAGGCCCAACGGGCAACACTGAAGCTTTCTTT	CASSVGPTGNTEAFF
-	-	TRBJ1-3	TRBV12-3/TRBV12-4	TGTGCCAGCAGCTACAGCTCTGGAAACACCATATATTTT	CASSYSSGNTIYF
-	-	TRBJ1-5	TRBV27	TGTGCCAGCAGTATTCTTGGGGGACAGCCCCAGCATTTT	CASSILGGQPQHF
-	-	TRBJ1-1	TRBV19	TGTGCCAGTAGCCAGCCGATGAACACTGAAGCTTTCTTT	CASSQPMNTEAFF
-	TRBD1	TRBJ1-2	TRBV15	TGTGCCACCAGCAGAGATTGGTCGGGGCAGGGGGTCCGGGGCTACACCTTC	CATSRDWSGQGVRGYTF
-	-	TRBJ2-1	TRBV7-6	TGTGCCAGCAGCCTCAGTGGGAATGAGCAGTTCTTC	CASSLSGNEQFF
-	-	TRBJ1-2	TRBV7-6	TGTGCCAGCAGCTTAGCGGACACGGATGATGTGAGCTACACCTTC	CASSLADTDDVSYTF
-	-	TRBJ1-1	TRBV5-1	TGCGCCAGCAGCTTGGTGTCCGCGAACACTGAAGCTTTCTTT	CASSLVSANTEAFF
-	-	TRBJ1-4	TRBV19	TGTGCCAGTAGCACGACAGGCCGGGCAACTAATGAAAAACTGTTTTTT	CASSTTGRATNEKLFF
once	TRBD2	TRBJ2-3	TRBV5-1	TGCGCCAGCAGCACAGGGACTAGCGGGGGTAATACGCAGTATTTT	CASSTGTSGGNTQYF
once	-	TRBJ2-1	TRBV18	TGTGCCAGCTCTACCGGCACAGGGTTCTACAATGAGCAGTTCTTC	CASSTGTGFYNEQFF
-	TRBD2	TRBJ2-1	TRBV9	TGTGCCAGCAGCGTAGGGCGGGGGGCATACAATGAGCAGTTCTTC	CASSVGRGAYNEQFF
-	-	TRBJ2-6	TRBV15	TGTGCCACCAGCCATCGAGGGTCTCAATCCGGGGCCAACGTCCTGACTTTC	CATSHRGSQSGANVLTF
-	-	TRBJ1-4	TRBV11-2	TGTGCCAGCAGCTTAGACAGGGCGACTAATGAAAAACTGTTTTTT	CASSLDRATNEKLFF
-	-	TRBJ1-1	TRBV4-1	TGCGCCAGCAGCCCCACCCCGACAGGCATGAACACTGAAGCTTTCTTT	CASSPTPTGMNTEAFF
-	TRBD2	TRBJ2-7	TRBV18	TGTGCCAGCTCCCGGACCAATGGACTAGCCAGCGAGCAGTACTTC	CASSRTNGLASEQYF
-	TRBD1	TRBJ1-3	TRBV9	TGTGCCAGCAGCGGACAGGGTAGCTCTGGAAACACCATATATTTT	CASSGQGSSGNTIYF
-	-	TRBJ2-5	TRBV19	TGTGCCAGCTCCGGGACGATAGAGGAGACCCAGTACTTC	CASSGTIEETQYF
-	-	TRBJ2-7	TRBV6-1	TGTGCCAGCAGTGAAGCGCTGGGGGCCGGGAACGAGCAGTACTTC	CASSEALGAGNEQYF
once	-	TRBJ1-5	TRBV20-1	TGCAGTGCTAGTCCCGAGGGACAGCCCCAGCATTTT	CSASPEGQPQHF
few	TRBD1	TRBJ2-4	TRBV10-3	TGTGCCATCAGTGATAATTCAGGACAGGGGGCCAAAAACATTCAGTACTTC	CAISDNSGQGAKNIQYF